These 27 T cell receptor beta chains were sequenced from one sample in a study of long-term antiretroviral therapy in people with HIV. Survey level was the resolution at which the v3.0 immunoSEQ assay ran. Method: immunoSEQ multiplex PCR; TCRdb's copy keeps in-frame clones and lacks some. Of about 30,000 clones in the sample, roughly 92% were seen once. The source was unsorted PBMCs, collected 6.5 years after starting antiretroviral therapy. Source of these receptors: a woman aged 35 to 49 with HIV.

The gene calls are TRBV29-1 and TRBJ2-2, with a weak D call TRBD2 (6 bases). Trimming cost V 5 bases and J 0 bases, with 13 bases left between them. The CDR3 runs to 15 residues. The germline CDR1 and CDR2 sequences are SQVTM and ANQGSEA. CDR3 residues: CSVREGGANTGELFF. The CDR3 DNA sequence: TGCAGCGTTCGGGAAGGAGGGGCGAACACCGGGGAGCTGTTTTTT.

The chain carries TRBV7-6 and TRBJ2-3; no clear D. The germline gives CDR1 SGHVS, CDR2 FNYEAQ. This CDR3 spans 14 amino acids. The V gene lost 1 base and the J gene lost 2 bases, with 7 bases spanning the gap. The CDR3 DNA is TGTGCCAGCAGCTTAGTCCCAGACACAGATACGCAGTATTTT. Translated: CASSLVPDTDTQYF.

The V call is TRBV7-2, the J call TRBJ1-2; D gene unclear. Germline lookup yields CDR1 SGHTA and CDR2 FQGNSA. CDR3 size: 15 residues. The germline V and J ends were trimmed by 0 bases and 10 bases, with 18 bases remaining between them. CDR3 residues: CASSLAGPKTTLYTF. The CDR3 DNA reads as TGTGCCAGCAGCTTAGCAGGGCCTAAGACAACACTCTACACCTTC.

The CDR3 nucleotides are TGCGCCAGCAGCCAGGGGACAGGGGACAATAATGAAAAACTGTTTTTT. This encodes CASSQGTGDNNEKLFF. This chain connects TRBV4-3 to TRBJ1-4; TRBD1 matches 10 bases. The CDR3 length is 16 residues. Looked up from germline, CDR1 is LGHNA and CDR2 is YSLEER. Unmatched junction bases numbered 5, after V lost 3 bases and J lost 4 bases.

The chain uses TRBV6-6 and TRBJ2-2; 7 bases agree with TRBD1. The V gene's germline CDR1 is MNHNY and CDR2 SVGAGI (reference sequence). The CDR3 totals 15 residues. The V and J ends lost 6 bases and 1 base, in that order; junction bases with no gene match: 5. The CDR3, as DNA: TGTGCCAGCAGCGACAGGGCCCAGAACACCGGGGAGCTGTTTTTT. Translation: CASSDRAQNTGELFF.

V and J are TRBV6-1 and TRBJ2-7; 13 nucleotides align to TRBD2. Looked up from germline, CDR1 is MNHNS and CDR2 is SASEGT. This CDR3 is 16 amino acids long. With 8 bases clipped from V and 3 bases from J, the junction kept 10 bases outside the gene matches. DNA of the CDR3: TGTGCCAGCTGTCAAGAACTAGCGGGGGGGGGCTACGAGCAGTACTTC. Translation gives CASCQELAGGGYEQYF.

The rearrangement joins TRBV7-2 to TRBJ2-3; D unresolved. The germline V gene encodes CDR1 SGHTA and CDR2 FQGNSA. V shed 5 bases and J shed 10 bases, with 19 bases lying between them. The CDR3 is 14 residues long. CDR3 region: CASSRRGVSDAQYF. CDR3 DNA: TGTGCCAGCAGCCGACGAGGCGTCTCGGATGCGCAGTATTTT.

The chain couples TRBV7-2 to TRBJ1-6; weak D call: TRBD1 (5 bases). CDR3 size: 16 residues. The germline CDR1 and CDR2 sequences are SGHTA and FQGNSA. V was trimmed by 1 base and J by 9 bases, leaving 16 bases between them. CDR3 residues: CASSLEFRGGGSPLHF. CDR3 bases: TGTGCCAGCAGCTTAGAATTTCGGGGGGGAGGTTCACCCCTCCACTTT.

The chain is built from TRBV7-2 and TRBJ1-4; TRBD1 might be the D (5 bases). This CDR3 is 14 amino acids long. Deletions cut 2 bases from V and 8 bases from J, with 12 bases between. CDR1 and CDR2 (germline): SGHTA, FQGNSA. The chain's CDR3 is CASSLTGFSEKLFF. In DNA form, the CDR3 reads TGTGCCAGCAGCTTAACAGGTTTCTCGGAAAAACTGTTTTTT.

The chain carries TRBV25-1 and TRBJ2-3; 15 bases map to TRBD2. The CDR3 is 17 amino acids. Germline values: CDR1 MGHDK, CDR2 SYGVNS. V dropped 1 base and J dropped 3; count of bases not matched to a gene: 2. The CDR3 protein is CASSEWTSGGATDTQYF. The CDR3 DNA reads TGTGCCAGCAGTGAATGGACTAGCGGGGGGGCAACAGATACGCAGTATTTT.

About this clone itself: The sample holds other DNA sequences that translate to the same CDR3. The chain joins TRBV7-2 to TRBJ1-3; D might be TRBD1 (6 bases). CDR1 is SGHTA, CDR2 FQGNSA, per germline. The CDR3 spans 16 residues. With 1 base removed from V and 0 bases from J, the gap between germline ends came to 10 bases. DNA for the CDR3: TGTGCCAGCAGCTTAGTAGGGGGGAACTCTGGAAACACCATATATTTT. Translated: CASSLVGGNSGNTIYF.

This rearrangement joins TRBV10-3 to TRBJ1-4, with 7 positions matching TRBD1. Germline V gene data show CDR1 as ENHRY and CDR2 as SYGVKD. This CDR3 is built from 15 residues. V gave up 2 bases and J gave up 5 bases; unmatched junction bases: 5. CDR3 DNA sequence: TGTGCCATCAGTGAGCCATTACAGGGGAATGAAAAACTGTTTTTT. This sequence encodes CAISEPLQGNEKLFF.

V is TRBV19 and J is TRBJ2-6; 7 nucleotides line up with TRBD1. The length of the CDR3 is 18 residues. CDR1 and CDR2 (germline): LNHDA, SQIVND (reference sequence). J was trimmed by 4 bases and V by 5 bases; bases with no gene match: 14. The CDR3 here is CASSLQASTGTGANVLTF. The CDR3 coding sequence is TGTGCCAGTAGTCTACAAGCTTCGACAGGGACAGGGGCCAACGTCCTGACTTTC. The whole variable domain, filled in from reference TRBV19 and TRBJ2-6, reads DGGITQSPKYLFRKEGQNVTLSCEQNLNHDAMYWYRQDPGQGLRLIYYSQIVNDFQKGDIAEGYSVSREKKESFPLTVTSAQKNPTAFYLCASSLQASTGTGANVLTFGAGSRLTVL.

The rearrangement links TRBV7-2 to TRBJ1-2; tentative D call: TRBD1 (6 bases). The CDR3 consists of 15 residues. The V gene's germline CDR1 is SGHTA and CDR2 FQGNSA. Trimming pared 5 bases from V and 4 bases from J, leaving 17 bases between. The CDR3 loop reads CASSLQIQGVYGYTF. The CDR3 DNA reads TGTGCCAGCAGCCTACAAATACAGGGTGTCTATGGCTACACCTTC.

The chain employs TRBV5-1 and TRBJ1-1; TRBD1 is a possible D gene (5 bases). The germline V gene has CDR1 SGHRS and CDR2 YFSETQ. Trimming left V 2 bases short and J 1 base short, with 9 bases between. This CDR3 spans 14 amino acids. In DNA form, the CDR3 reads TGCGCCAGCAGCTTACAGGCGCAGAACACTGAAGCTTTCTTT. This sequence encodes CASSLQAQNTEAFF.

The chain is built from TRBV5-1 and TRBJ1-4; D is unclear. CDR3 size: 13 residues. Deletions cut 1 base from V and 4 bases from J, with 5 bases between. The germline gives CDR1 SGHRS, CDR2 YFSETQ. CDR3: CASSLLGNEKLFF. The DNA of the CDR3 is TGCGCCAGCAGCTTGTTGGGTAATGAAAAACTGTTTTTT.

The chain employs TRBV5-1 and TRBJ2-1; D possibly corresponds to TRBD2 (6 bases). V was trimmed by 3 bases and J by 6 bases, leaving 10 bases between them. The CDR3 length is 13 residues. From germline, CDR1 is SGHRS and CDR2 YFSETQ. The CDR3 protein is CASSSTRPNEQFF. The CDR3 DNA reads as TGCGCCAGCAGCTCGACTAGACCCAATGAGCAGTTCTTC.

The chain combines TRBV5-1 with TRBJ1-1, with D maybe TRBD1 (5 bases). Germline V gene lookup returns CDR1 SGHRS and CDR2 YFSETQ. CDR3 length equals 17 residues. V was trimmed by 0 bases and J by 1 base, leaving 16 bases between them. CDR3 bases: TGCGCCAGCAGCTTGGGGTGGGGCGATGGGGGGAACACTGAAGCTTTCTTT. It specifies CASSLGWGDGGNTEAFF.

The chain carries TRBV30 and TRBJ1-2; D remains ambiguous. Germline V gene lookup returns CDR1 GTSNPN and CDR2 SVGIG (reference sequence). The V end lost 3 bases, the J end lost 2 bases, and 10 bases lay between the germline ends. The CDR3 extends over 13 amino acids. For the CDR3, the DNA is TGTGCCTGGAGCCGACGGCGGAACTATGGCTACACCTTC. Encoded protein: CAWSRRRNYGYTF. The complete variable domain, with remaining parts taken from reference TRBV30 and TRBJ1-2, reads SQTIHQWPATLVQPVGSPLSLECTVEGTSNPNLYWYRQAAGRGLQLLFYSVGIGQISSEVPQNLSASRPQDRQFILSSKKLLLSDSGFYLCAWSRRRNYGYTFGSGTRLTVV.

This chain connects TRBV11-2 to TRBJ2-2, with a weak D call TRBD2 (5 bases). There are 14 residues in the CDR3. Trimming stripped 1 base from V and 5 bases from J, with 8 bases between. Germline CDR1 SGHAT, CDR2 FQNNGV. CDR3 protein: CASSLVAGTGELFF. The CDR3 nucleotides are TGTGCCAGCAGCTTAGTTGCGGGTACCGGGGAGCTGTTTTTT.

V gene TRBV5-4 combines with J gene TRBJ2-1, with 10 bases lining up with TRBD2. This CDR3 has 16 residues. The germline V gene encodes CDR1 SGHNT and CDR2 YYREEE (reference sequence). The V gene end was trimmed by 5 bases and the J gene end by 7 bases; junction bases not matched to a gene: 12. CDR3 DNA sequence: TGTGCCAGCAGACTTCTTAGCGGGGGGAGCGTTAATGAGCAGTTCTTC. This encodes CASRLLSGGSVNEQFF. Together with reference TRBV5-4 and TRBJ2-1, the CDR3 gives the full variable domain: ETGVTQSPTHLIKTRGQQVTLRCSSQSGHNTVSWYQQALGQGPQFIFQYYREEENGRGNFPPRFSGLQFPNYSSELNVNALELDDSALYLCASRLLSGGSVNEQFFGPGTRLTVL.

The chain joins TRBV27 to TRBJ2-7; 11 bases match TRBD1. The CDR3 is 14 amino acids. Germline CDR1 reads MNHEY; CDR2 reads SMNVEV (reference sequence). V shed 7 bases, J shed 2 bases, and the junction held 4 bases outside the gene matches. CDR3 nucleotide sequence: TGTGCCAGCATCCCGGGACAGGGGGCCTACGAGCAGTACTTC. Its translation: CASIPGQGAYEQYF.

CDR3 DNA: TGCGCCAGCGGGCGAGGTTTGGCGAACGAGCAGTACTTC. Amino acids: CASGRGLANEQYF. The chain joins TRBV4-1 to TRBJ2-7, with D uncertain. Trimming removed 8 bases at V and 5 bases at J, with 16 bases between. The CDR3 consists of 13 residues. The germline CDR1 and CDR2 sequences are MGHRA and YSYEKL.

The CDR3 bases are TGTGCCAGCAGCTTCCGTGGGACCTCTGGAAACACCATATATTTT. Translation: CASSFRGTSGNTIYF. This chain connects TRBV9 to TRBJ1-3; possibly TRBD1 for D (5 bases). The CDR3 has 15 amino acids. In germline, CDR1 is SGDLS, CDR2 YYNGEE. V lost 4 bases and J lost 0, with 11 bases in between.

This clone was seen once. This sequence joins TRBV29-1 and TRBJ2-3; weak D call: TRBD2 (6 bases). This CDR3 comprises 16 residues. Germline CDR1 reads SQVTM; CDR2 reads ANQGSEA. Trimming cost V 3 bases and J 3 bases, with 19 bases left between them. DNA for the CDR3: TGCAGCGTTGAGAGAACCGGGACTGGGGCTACAGATACGCAGTATTTT. It encodes CSVERTGTGATDTQYF.

This clone was observed once. Other nucleotide sequences in the sample specify the same CDR3. This chain uses TRBV6-5 with TRBJ1-1; TRBD1 might be the D (6 bases). CDR1 MNHEY and CDR2 SVGAGI come from the germline V gene. V dropped 6 bases and J dropped 3 bases, with 11 bases sitting between them. CDR3 length equals 13 residues. The CDR3 nucleotides are TGTGCCAGCAGCCCGAGGACAGACACTGAAGCTTTCTTT. Its protein is CASSPRTDTEAFF.

The gene calls are TRBV19 and TRBJ1-4; TRBD1 might be the D (6 bases). Germline V lookup: CDR1 LNHDA, CDR2 SQIVND (reference sequence). Trimming removed 5 bases at V and 8 bases at J, with 12 bases between. The CDR3 contains 13 residues. Written as DNA, the CDR3 is TGTGCCAGTAGTCCACAGGGCTGGGAAAAACTGTTTTTT. Translated: CASSPQGWEKLFF.